Sequencing of this T cell receptor (beta chain) was carried out in a study of human T cells and chemical hapten exposure. The V segment lost 4 bases and the J segment 0 bases; nucleotides outside the gene matches: 8. CDR3 length equals 16 residues. The V gene's germline CDR1 is SGHTA and CDR2 FQGNSA. Unique molecular identifiers were attached to individual cDNA molecules during library preparation. TCRdb re-called the RACE reads through MiXCR, storing one row per CDR3 protein. This sample yields more than 95,000 distinct CDR3 sequences, of which about an eighth are seen a single time; about 1.4% belongs to the top ten. This clonotype was observed a few times. Time point indicated: patch test 1, 2 weeks after DPC sensitization. As to treatment: therapeutic diphenylcyclopropenone sensitization with weekly scalp DPC.

The J gene is TRBJ1-1, the V gene TRBV7-2; 7 bases line up with TRBD1. This TCR came from a woman aged 45-65 years with alopecia areata. Some clones in this sample may be carry-over from other donors' samples. This sample comprised whole blood, obtained in connection with sensitization to the hapten diphenylcyclopropenone (DPC). The chain's CDR3 is CASSWRNDRVNTEAFF. For the CDR3, the DNA is TGTGCCAGCAGCTGGCGTAACGACAGGGTGAACACTGAAGCTTTCTTT.